Following are 14 T cell receptor beta chains from one sample sequenced in a study of T cell repertoires in cytomegalovirus infection. MiXCR, applied by TCRdb to the reads, yields one record per CDR3 protein. The sample carries about a million distinct CDR3 sequences, around 32% recorded once. Their antigens are not known. The sample in question was cultured CD8+ T cells from PBMCs, obtained from culture after CMV antigen stimulation. The receptors here all came from a human donor in good health (CMV status not recorded). Some clones in this sample may be carry-over from other donors' samples.

This clonotype has only a few counts. V is TRBV20-1 and J is TRBJ2-5; D unresolved. Between the trimmed V and J ends, which lost 6 bases and 0 bases, there was a span of 8 bases. This CDR3 spans 12 amino acids. Looked up from germline, CDR1 is DFQATT and CDR2 is SNEGSKA (reference sequence). CDR3 region: CSATENQETQYF. DNA for the CDR3: TGCAGTGCGACCGAGAACCAAGAGACCCAGTACTTC.

J is TRBJ1-2 and V is TRBV6-5; no firm D call. Trimming took 0 bases from V and 3 from J, leaving 5 bases between them. The CDR3 loop spans 13 amino acids. Germline CDR1 is MNHEY and CDR2 is SVGAGI. For the CDR3, the DNA is TGTGCCAGCAGTTACTCCGTCTACTATGGCTACACCTTC. Translated, it gives CASSYSVYYGYTF.

This sequence joins TRBV27 and TRBJ1-5, with a weak D call TRBD1 (6 bases). Germline V gives CDR1 MNHEY, CDR2 SMNVEV (reference sequence). The CDR3 runs 14 residues. The germline V and J ends were trimmed by 6 bases and 0 bases, with 9 bases remaining between them. The CDR3 region has the DNA TGTGCCAGCAGCTGGACAGCTAGCAATCAGCCCCAGCATTTT. It is translated as CASSWTASNQPQHF.

This clonotype was counted a few times. V gene TRBV7-9 combines with J gene TRBJ2-5; D assignment may be TRBD1 or TRBD2 (5 bases each). Per the germline V gene, CDR1 is SEHNR and CDR2 is FQNEAQ (reference sequence). Trimming shortened V by 6 bases and J by 5 bases, and 19 bases separated the two germline ends. The CDR3 sequence is 15 residues long. CDR3 nucleotides: TGTGCCAGCAGAGAGGGACCCTGGGGTTCGGAGACCCAGTACTTC. Protein: CASREGPWGSETQYF. Full variable domain (outside the CDR3, taken from reference TRBV7-9 and TRBJ2-5): DTGVSQNPRHKITKRGQNVTFRCDPISEHNRLYWYRQTLGQGPEFLTYFQNEAQLEKSRLLSDRFSAERPKGSFSTLEIQRTEQGDSAMYLCASREGPWGSETQYFGPGTRLLVL.

As concerns this clonotype: This may come from a read error, since a much larger clone is one base off. The V call is TRBV7-9, the J call TRBJ1-1; no firm D call. The CDR3 spans 12 residues. V lost 2 bases to trimming and J lost 4 bases, with 5 bases between them. Germline CDR1 is SEHNR and CDR2 is FQNEAQ (reference sequence). The CDR3 protein is CASSLQATEAFF. CDR3 bases: TGTGCCAGCAGCTTACAGGCCACTGAAGCTTTCTTT.

V is TRBV11-2 and J is TRBJ2-3; possible D gene TRBD2, 5 bases. This CDR3 comprises 16 residues. The V end was cut by 5 bases, the J end by 5 bases, with 20 bases between. Germline V gene data show CDR1 as SGHAT and CDR2 as FQNNGV. In nucleotides, the CDR3 is TGTGCCAGCAGCGCAACCTGGGCTAGCATTATAGATACGCAGTATTTT. It translates to CASSATWASIIDTQYF.

This clonotype was seen at least ten times. The genes are TRBV12-3 or TRBV12-4 and TRBJ1-1; D is possibly TRBD1 (5 bases). The CDR3 sequence is 15 residues long. Deletions cut 1 base from V and 0 bases from J, with 9 bases between. CDR3 nucleotides: TGTGCCAGCAGTTTAGGCGGGGCTATGAACACTGAAGCTTTCTTT. This translates into CASSLGGAMNTEAFF.

The rearrangement joins TRBV7-8 to TRBJ1-1, with 9 bases fitting TRBD1. V was clipped by 8 bases and J by 0 bases; unmatched bases: 7. This CDR3 spans 15 amino acids. CDR1 is SGHVS, CDR2 FQNEAQ, per germline. The CDR3 DNA sequence: TGTGCCAGCGCGGACAGGGGATACATGAACACTGAAGCTTTCTTT. Its translation: CASADRGYMNTEAFF.

The rearrangement uses TRBV7-9 and TRBJ2-2; the match to TRBD1 covers 8 bases. The CDR3 is made up of 15 amino acids. The V segment lost 5 bases and the J segment 7 bases; nucleotides outside the gene matches: 9. Per the germline V gene, CDR1 is SEHNR and CDR2 is FQNEAQ (reference sequence). The CDR3 loop is CASSIRTGTVGELFF. As DNA, the CDR3 is TGTGCCAGCAGCATAAGGACAGGGACGGTCGGGGAGCTGTTTTTT.

This clonotype was counted only a few times. J is TRBJ1-1 and V is TRBV9; TRBD1 might be the D (5 bases). Trimming shortened V by 2 bases and J by 4 bases, and 9 bases separated the two germline ends. Germline loops: CDR1 SGDLS, CDR2 YYNGEE. The CDR3 totals 13 residues. The CDR3 DNA follows: TGTGCCAGCAGCGTTCAGGGAGGCACTGAAGCTTTCTTT. This sequence encodes CASSVQGGTEAFF.

The chain combines TRBV6-5 with TRBJ2-2, with TRBD2 as a possible D gene (5 bases). The CDR3 has 14 amino acids. Per the germline V gene, CDR1 is MNHEY and CDR2 is SVGAGI. V was shortened by 6 bases and J by 1 base, with 9 bases between the two germline ends. The CDR3 DNA follows: TGTGCCAGCAGCCGGGATTTGAACACCGGGGAGCTGTTTTTT. Residues: CASSRDLNTGELFF.

This clonotype was observed at least ten times. V is TRBV7-2 and J is TRBJ2-5; 7 nucleotides agree with TRBD1. The CDR3 sequence is 15 residues long. V dropped 1 base and J dropped 7; count of bases not matched to a gene: 9. Per germline, CDR1 SGHTA and CDR2 FQGNSA. CDR3 DNA: TGTGCCAGCAGCTTAGTTCCAGGGGGTTTAGGGACCCAGTACTTC. This translates into CASSLVPGGLGTQYF.

This clonotype has at least ten counts. The rearrangement links TRBV7-8 to TRBJ1-6, with D unclear. CDR3 length: 15 residues. Germline values: CDR1 SGHVS, CDR2 FQNEAQ. With 5 bases removed from V and 8 bases from J, the gap between germline ends came to 16 bases. The CDR3 DNA reads TGTGCCAGCAGCCTGTACCTTAGGAACGATTCACCCCTCCACTTT. Translating it yields CASSLYLRNDSPLHF.

J is TRBJ2-6 and V is TRBV4-3; 7 bases are shared with TRBD1. Trimming removed 0 bases from V and 0 bases from J; junction bases left unmatched: 5. Germline CDR1 is LGHNA and CDR2 is YSLEER. The CDR3 is 18 residues long. The CDR3, as DNA: TGCGCCAGCAGCCAAGAAGGACAGGCTTACTCTGGGGCCAACGTCCTGACTTTC. This codes for CASSQEGQAYSGANVLTF.